The rows below give T cell receptor beta chains drawn from one sample of a study of blood T cell repertoires in COVID-19. Produced via immunoSEQ multiplex PCR; TCRdb's table is partial and in-frame only. The sample lists under 350,000 clones, roughly 89% occurring once. Sequenced: peripheral blood. Source of these receptors: a man aged 40-49 years with acute or convalescent COVID-19. The CDR3 runs from the conserved cysteine through the conserved F or W. Fields, in order: V gene, D gene, clone size, J gene, CDR3 protein, CDR3 DNA. The D gene is left open where the match is weak. Rows may omit the clone size; those that give it use once, few, many or a size class.

>TRBV4-2|-|-|TRBJ2-7
CASSTGTTYEQYF
TGTGCCAGCAGCACCGGGACAACGTACGAGCAGTACTTC
>TRBV7-9|-|once|TRBJ2-4
CASSLGLAFDIQYF
TGTGCCAGCAGCTTAGGTCTAGCCTTTGACATTCAGTACTTC
>TRBV3-1/TRBV3-2|TRBD1|-|TRBJ1-3
CASSQATGGLNTIYF
TGTGCCAGCAGCCAAGCCACAGGGGGTTTAAACACCATATATTTT
>TRBV18|TRBD1|-|TRBJ1-4
CASSPGQGAFGEKLFF
TGTGCCAGCTCACCGGGACAGGGGGCATTTGGTGAAAAACTGTTTTTT
>TRBV12-5|-|-|TRBJ2-3
CASGPGSSDTQYF
TGTGCTAGTGGCCCCGGGTCTTCGGATACGCAGTATTTT
>TRBV14|-|-|TRBJ1-6
CASSQERGIDSPLHF
TGTGCCAGCAGCCAAGAGCGGGGGATTGATTCACCCCTCCACTTT
>TRBV19|TRBD2|-|TRBJ2-1
CASSIGASGSHNEQFF
TGTGCCAGTAGTATTGGGGCTAGCGGCTCCCACAATGAGCAGTTCTTC
>TRBV11-2|TRBD1|-|TRBJ2-7
CASRGQGTYEQYF
TGTGCCAGCAGGGGACAGGGGACCTACGAGCAGTACTTC
>TRBV24-1|-|-|TRBJ1-2
CATSDMELGYTF
TGTGCCACCAGTGATATGGAGCTTGGCTACACCTTC
>TRBV13|-|-|TRBJ1-3
CASVRSGNTIYF
TGTGCCAGCGTTCGCTCTGGAAACACCATATATTTT
>TRBV3-1/TRBV3-2|-|-|TRBJ1-1
CASSQGGPTAEAFF
TGTGCCAGCAGCCAAGGAGGGCCGACGGCGGAAGCTTTCTTT
>TRBV21-1|-|-|TRBJ1-1
CASSFCGTGGKNTEAFF
TGTGCCAGCAGCTTCTGTGGGACAGGGGGGAAGAACACTGAAGCTTTCTTT
>TRBV7-2|-|-|TRBJ2-2
CASSLARDTGELFF
TGTGCCAGCAGCTTAGCGCGGGACACCGGGGAGCTGTTTTTT
>TRBV5-8|TRBD1|-|TRBJ1-5
CASGQWTGGNQPQHF
TGTGCCAGCGGACAATGGACAGGGGGGAATCAGCCCCAGCATTTT
>TRBV7-6|TRBD2|once|TRBJ2-2
CASSLTSGANTGELFF
TGTGCCAGCAGCTTAACCAGCGGGGCCAACACCGGGGAGCTGTTTTTT
>TRBV7-9|-|-|TRBJ2-7
CASSFQGFSYEQYF
TGTGCCAGCAGCTTTCAGGGGTTCTCCTACGAGCAGTACTTC
>TRBV10-3|TRBD1|-|TRBJ1-1
CAISSQGATEAFF
TGTGCCATCAGTTCTCAGGGGGCGACTGAAGCTTTCTTT
>TRBV9|-|-|TRBJ1-3
CASSPSRNTIYF
TGTGCCAGCAGCCCTAGCCGAAACACCATATATTTT
>TRBV10-3|-|-|TRBJ1-6
CAISSPREPSLHF
TGTGCCATCAGTTCCCCCCGGGAGCCCTCACTCCACTTT
>TRBV12-5|-|-|TRBJ2-7
CASGFTGEQYF
TGTGCTAGTGGTTTCACAGGAGAGCAGTACTTC
>TRBV9|-|-|TRBJ2-3
CASRPSGDTQYF
TGTGCCAGCAGACCCAGCGGAGATACGCAGTATTTT
>TRBV5-1|TRBD1|once|TRBJ1-5
CASSYSRDRGEYSNQPQHF
TGCGCCAGCAGCTATTCCCGGGACAGGGGTGAATATAGCAATCAGCCCCAGCATTTT
>TRBV12-1|-|once|TRBJ1-1
CASSFWPLTGTEAFF
TGTGCCAGCAGCTTCTGGCCCTTAACGGGCACTGAAGCTTTCTTT
>TRBV5-6|-|-|TRBJ2-7
CASSWSSYEQYF
TGTGCCAGCAGCTGGAGCTCCTACGAGCAGTACTTC
>TRBV5-1|-|-|TRBJ1-5
CASRLDSSYQPQHF
TGCGCCAGCAGGTTGGACAGTTCGTACCAGCCCCAGCATTTT
>TRBV29-1|-|-|TRBJ2-1
CSATNTGLIEQFF
TGCAGCGCCACTAACACGGGGTTAATTGAGCAGTTCTTC
>TRBV6-1|-|-|TRBJ2-3
CASSVPLIGGGADTQYF
TGTGCCAGCAGTGTTCCCCTCATCGGGGGTGGAGCAGATACGCAGTATTTT
>TRBV15|-|few|TRBJ1-1
CATSSLQVMNTEAFF
TGTGCCACCAGCAGTCTACAGGTTATGAACACTGAAGCTTTCTTT
>TRBV5-6|-|-|TRBJ1-2
CASSPGVDYGYTF
TGTGCCAGCAGCCCGGGGGTTGACTATGGCTACACCTTC
>TRBV2|TRBD2|once|TRBJ2-7
CASSGSGTYEQYF
TGTGCCAGCAGCGGCAGCGGGACCTACGAGCAGTACTTC
>TRBV2|-|-|TRBJ1-1
CASSAYTEAFF
TGTGCCAGCAGTGCGTACACTGAAGCTTTCTTT
>TRBV7-3|TRBD2|-|TRBJ2-1
CASSLSPSGGAKFF
TGTGCCAGCAGCTTAAGTCCTAGCGGGGGGGCTAAGTTCTTC
>TRBV12-5|-|-|TRBJ2-3
CASGLVLADTQYF
TGTGCTAGTGGTTTGGTTTTAGCAGATACGCAGTATTTT
>TRBV12-3/TRBV12-4|TRBD1|once|TRBJ1-2
CASSRGQLYGYTF
TGTGCCAGCAGCCGGGGACAGCTCTATGGCTACACCTTC
>TRBV5-1|-|-|TRBJ2-1
CASSLVPTGINNEQFF
TGCGCCAGCAGCTTGGTACCGACAGGAATCAACAATGAGCAGTTCTTC
>TRBV10-3|-|-|TRBJ2-3
CATAGSTDTQYF
TGTGCGACGGCGGGGAGCACAGATACGCAGTATTTT
>TRBV14|-|-|TRBJ1-4
CASSQRSGKNEKLFF
TGTGCCAGCAGCCAAAGGTCAGGGAAAAATGAAAAACTGTTTTTT
>TRBV18|-|-|TRBJ1-5
CASSRGGQDQPQHF
TGTGCCAGCTCACGCGGGGGGCAAGATCAGCCCCAGCATTTT
>TRBV10-1|-|-|TRBJ1-1
CASSRTVNTEAFF
TGCGCCAGCAGTCGGACAGTAAACACTGAAGCTTTCTTT
>TRBV6-5|TRBD2|-|TRBJ2-2
CASSLIYTSGSRELFF
TGTGCCAGCAGTTTGATTTATACTAGCGGTTCACGGGAGCTGTTTTTT
>TRBV9|-|-|TRBJ1-3
CASSRQVLSGNTIYF
TGTGCCAGCAGCAGACAGGTTCTCTCTGGAAACACCATATATTTT
>TRBV29-1|TRBD2|once|TRBJ2-3
CSVDPSSGGVTDTQYF
TGCAGCGTTGATCCCTCAAGCGGGGGGGTTACCGATACGCAGTATTTT
>TRBV4-2|TRBD1|-|TRBJ1-2
CASSQDRVGYGYTF
TGTGCCAGCAGCCAGGACAGGGTTGGCTATGGCTACACCTTC
>TRBV4-1|-|-|TRBJ1-3
CASSQVGISGNTIYF
TGCGCCAGCAGCCAGGTGGGCATCTCTGGAAACACCATATATTTT
>TRBV5-1|-|-|TRBJ2-2
CASSYRGSDTGELFF
TGCGCCAGCAGCTACCGGGGGTCGGACACCGGGGAGCTGTTTTTT
>TRBV10-3|-|-|TRBJ1-1
CAIKPSWAHTRTEAFF
TGTGCCATCAAACCATCGTGGGCCCACACACGGACTGAAGCTTTCTTT
>TRBV7-2|TRBD2|-|TRBJ2-3
CASSPTSGRDTQYF
TGTGCCAGCAGCCCGACTAGCGGCAGAGATACGCAGTATTTT
>TRBV10-3|TRBD1|-|TRBJ2-7
CAISEGDRVREQYF
TGTGCCATCAGTGAAGGGGACAGGGTGAGGGAGCAGTACTTC
>TRBV9|-|-|TRBJ1-1
CASSPLGQNEAFF
TGTGCCAGCAGCCCCCTCGGACAGAATGAAGCTTTCTTT
>TRBV5-1|TRBD1|-|TRBJ1-1
CASSLAQGAGVAFF
TGCGCCAGCAGCTTGGCACAGGGGGCTGGGGTAGCTTTCTTT
>TRBV2|TRBD1|few|TRBJ1-5
CASRQGRAQNQPQHF
TGTGCCAGCCGACAGGGACGGGCACAAAATCAGCCCCAGCATTTT
>TRBV18|-|once|TRBJ1-1
CASSPFGPPRTEAFF
TGTGCCAGCTCACCTTTCGGTCCTCCGAGGACTGAAGCTTTCTTT
>TRBV9|TRBD1|-|TRBJ2-2
CASRPQGAQGGELFF
TGTGCCAGCAGACCCCAGGGGGCGCAGGGCGGGGAGCTGTTTTTT
>TRBV5-5|TRBD1|-|TRBJ1-1
CASKQGGDTEAFF
TGTGCCAGCAAGCAGGGGGGCGACACTGAAGCTTTCTTT
>TRBV5-1|TRBD1|once|TRBJ1-1
CASSAGTGGSEAFF
TGCGCCAGCAGCGCCGGGACAGGGGGATCTGAAGCTTTCTTT